The entry that follows covers one TCR beta chain sequence. This sample stems from a study of shared clonotypes between healthy human individuals. Sequenced by immunoSEQ multiplex PCR; TCRdb stores in-frame clones only, minus some. The sample consists of some 530,000 clones, almost 80% of them appearing once. The sequenced sample was PBMCs. This TCR derives from a woman aged 35 to 49 in good health. Some clones in this sample may be carry-over from other donors' samples.

The CDR3 loop is CASSYKAASYEQYF. CDR3 bases: TGTGCCAGCAGTTACAAGGCTGCCTCCTACGAGCAGTACTTC. The V and J genes are TRBV6-5 and TRBJ2-7; D is uncertain. V was cut by 2 bases and J by 0 bases, with 8 bases left in between. The CDR3 consists of 14 residues. The germline gives CDR1 MNHEY, CDR2 SVGAGI.